These 5 T cell receptor beta chains were all obtained from the same sample, sequenced in a study of blood T cell repertoires in COVID-19. Profiling relied on immunoSEQ multiplex PCR, and the TCRdb table lists in-frame clones only, not all of them. This sample has about 130,000 clones, with about 85% found just once. Specimen: peripheral blood. These receptors were collected from a woman aged 80 or over with acute or convalescent COVID-19.

The V call is TRBV7-2, the J call TRBJ2-2; 14 nucleotides match TRBD2. The CDR3 contains 15 residues. V shed 3 bases, J shed 7 bases, and the junction held 1 base outside the gene matches. Germline CDR1 and CDR2: SGHTA and FQGNSA. The CDR3 spells CASSFGTSGGGELFF. Written as DNA, the CDR3 is TGTGCCAGCAGCTTTGGGACTAGCGGGGGCGGGGAGCTGTTTTTT.

The CDR3 is CASSQGTSGSQYF. For the CDR3, the DNA is TGTGCCAGCAGCCAAGGGACTAGCGGGTCACAGTACTTC. V and J are TRBV3-1 (or the pseudogene TRBV3-2) and TRBJ2-5; 11 nucleotides line up with TRBD2. V trimming: 1 base; J trimming: 11 bases; junction bases outside the gene matches: 3. The germline V gene has CDR1 LGHDT and CDR2 YNNKEL (reference sequence). The length of the CDR3 is 13 residues.

DNA of the CDR3: TGCGCCAGCAGCGAGACGGGATTTGGCACTGAAGCTTTCTTT. Its translation is CASSETGFGTEAFF. V usage is TRBV5-1 and J usage is TRBJ1-1; D unclear. The V end lost 4 bases, the J end lost 4 bases, and 14 bases lay between the germline ends. The germline V gene has CDR1 SGHRS and CDR2 YFSETQ. This CDR3 spans 14 amino acids.

J is TRBJ1-2 and V is TRBV9; TRBD1 agrees at 8 bases. Trimming at V came to 4 bases and at J to 3 bases, leaving 2 bases not matched to a gene. CDR3 length: 13 amino acids. The V gene's germline CDR1 is SGDLS and CDR2 YYNGEE. The CDR3 spells CASSLQGDYGYTF. The CDR3 DNA is TGTGCCAGCAGCTTACAGGGGGACTATGGCTACACCTTC.

The CDR3 reads CASSAFGGGSEQFF. Written as DNA, the CDR3 is TGTGCCAGCAGTGCGTTCGGGGGGGGAAGTGAGCAGTTCTTC. The V and J genes are TRBV6-4 and TRBJ2-1, with 8 nucleotides matching TRBD2. The CDR3 contains 14 residues. The germline V gene has CDR1 MRHNA and CDR2 SNTAGT. V lost 4 bases and J lost 9; bases outside the gene matches: 8.